These 27 T cell receptor beta chains were sequenced from one sample in a study of shared clonotypes between healthy human individuals (dated by TCRdb to about 2020). To prepare the library, the immunoSEQ multiplex PCR assay was applied. TCRdb's version of the immuneACCESS table is confined to in-frame rearrangements and falls short of the full clone set. An unresolved V gene accounts for under half of the shortfall where checked; the remainder is of unknown origin. The sample table records some 2,000,000 clones; about 94% of these occur just once. The top ten constitute around 0.13% of the sample. Sequenced sample: naive CD4+ T cells sorted from blood. The sample's cell subset or site label, decoded: CD45RA+ positively selected. These receptor sequences come from a man younger than 35 in good health.

This clone was recorded once. V usage is TRBV4-1 and J usage is TRBJ2-4; D not certain. Germline CDR1 is MGHRA and CDR2 is YSYEKL. V lost 4 bases and J 0 bases, leaving 10 bases between the germline ends. The CDR3 has 15 residues. CDR3 protein: CASSPNALAKNIQYF. The DNA of the CDR3 is TGCGCCAGCAGCCCCAACGCTCTAGCCAAAAACATTCAGTACTTC.

The CDR3 DNA reads as TGTGCCATCAGTGAGTTGGCAGGGGGTTTCTCTGGAAACACCATATATTTT. Translation: CAISELAGGFSGNTIYF. V gene TRBV10-3 combines with J gene TRBJ1-3, with 7 bases aligning to TRBD1. V lost 1 base, J lost 0 bases, and 6 bases stayed unmatched. Germline CDR1 is ENHRY and CDR2 is SYGVKD. This CDR3 is built from 17 residues.

This clone showed up just once. The CDR3 region has the DNA TGTGCCAGCAGCTCCCTACCCAGACAGGGCCTGGACAATGAGCAGTTCTTC. This gives the protein CASSSLPRQGLDNEQFF. J is TRBJ2-1 and V is TRBV11-2; 7 nucleotides agree with TRBD1. Germline trimming cut 4 bases from V and 5 bases from J; bases unmatched to any gene: 14. The CDR3 runs 17 residues. Germline V CDR1 and CDR2: SGHAT, FQNNGV.

As regards this clone: The sample holds other DNA sequences that translate to the same CDR3. The gene calls are TRBV9 and TRBJ2-7; D gene ambiguous. The CDR3 is made up of 13 amino acids. The V end lost 0 bases, the J end lost 2 bases, and 6 bases lay between the germline ends. The V gene's germline CDR1 is SGDLS and CDR2 YYNGEE. CDR3 loop: CASSVEGTYEQYF. The CDR3 DNA sequence: TGTGCCAGCAGCGTAGAGGGAACCTACGAGCAGTACTTC.

The chain recombines TRBV25-1 with TRBJ1-4, with D hard to call. V lost 2 bases and J lost 0, with 7 bases in between. The CDR3 has 15 residues. CDR1 and CDR2 from the germline V gene are MGHDK and SYGVNS. The CDR3 here is CASSEALATNEKLFF. The CDR3 DNA reads TGTGCCAGCAGTGAAGCCCTGGCAACTAATGAAAAACTGTTTTTT. The full variable domain, its missing parts supplied by reference TRBV25-1 and TRBJ1-4, is EADIYQTPRYLVIGTGKKITLECSQTMGHDKMYWYQQDPGMELHLIHYSYGVNSTEKGDLSSESTVSRIRTEHFPLTLESARPSHTSQYLCASSEALATNEKLFFGSGTQLSVL.

The V gene is TRBV7-9, the J gene TRBJ1-1; D unclear. The length of the CDR3 is 13 residues. V was shortened by 1 base and J by 4 bases, with 7 bases between the two germline ends. In germline, CDR1 is SEHNR, CDR2 FQNEAQ (reference sequence). CDR3 bases: TGTGCCAGCAGCTTAGTTATCGGCACTGAAGCTTTCTTT. As protein: CASSLVIGTEAFF.

This clone was picked up one time. This chain connects TRBV19 to TRBJ1-5; possibly TRBD1 for D (5 bases). V lost 7 bases and J 7 bases, leaving 20 bases between the germline ends. Germline lookup yields CDR1 LNHDA and CDR2 SQIVND (reference sequence). There are 15 residues in the CDR3. CDR3 bases: TGTGCCAGTAAGAACCAGGGATTAAGAAAGCAGCCCCAGCATTTT. Residues: CASKNQGLRKQPQHF.

The chain links TRBV9 to TRBJ1-5, with D unresolved. Per germline, CDR1 SGDLS and CDR2 YYNGEE. V lost 7 bases to trimming and J lost 4 bases, with 27 bases between them. CDR3 length: 18 residues. The CDR3 loop reads CASARIHQNRELNQPQHF. In DNA, the CDR3 is TGTGCCAGCGCCCGAATCCACCAAAACCGGGAATTGAATCAGCCCCAGCATTTT. Full variable domain (rest looked up from reference TRBV9 and TRBJ1-5): DSGVTQTPKHLITATGQRVTLRCSPRSGDLSVYWYQQSLDQGLQFLIQYYNGEERAKGNILERFSAQQFPDLHSELNLSSLELGDSALYFCASARIHQNRELNQPQHFGDGTRLSIL.

V is TRBV18 and J is TRBJ1-2, with D possibly matching TRBD1 (5 bases). This CDR3 has 14 residues. V lost 2 bases and J 7 bases, leaving 14 bases between the germline ends. Germline V CDR1 and CDR2: KGHSH, LQKENI. The CDR3, as DNA: TGTGCCAGCTCACCAGGCAGCCAGGGATTTGGCTACACCTTC. Translation gives CASSPGSQGFGYTF.

The chain uses TRBV30 and TRBJ1-2; D is undetermined. V lost 4 bases, J lost 4 bases, and 7 bases lay in between. The germline CDR1 and CDR2 sequences are GTSNPN and SVGIG (reference sequence). This CDR3 is built from 11 residues. The DNA for the CDR3 is TGTGCCTGGAAGGGTAGCTATGGCTACACCTTC. Translated, it gives CAWKGSYGYTF.

Turning to this clone: Other DNA sequences in this sample translate to the same CDR3. The V call is TRBV18, the J call TRBJ2-7; 7 bases are shared with TRBD2. The CDR3 length is 14 residues. Germline CDR1 KGHSH, CDR2 LQKENI. The V and J ends lost 3 bases and 2 bases, in that order; junction bases with no gene match: 4. CDR3 sequence (DNA): TGTGCCAGCTCACCGGGACTACCTGCCTACGAGCAGTACTTC. Translated, it gives CASSPGLPAYEQYF. The whole variable domain, filled in from reference TRBV18 and TRBJ2-7, reads NAGVMQNPRHLVRRRGQEARLRCSPMKGHSHVYWYRQLPEEGLKFMVYLQKENIIDESGMPKERFSAEFPKEGPSILRIQQVVRGDSAAYFCASSPGLPAYEQYFGPGTRLTVT.

In regard to this clone: Other DNA sequences in this specimen translate into the identical CDR3. The chain recombines TRBV6-5 with TRBJ1-1; D not resolved. Trimming took off 0 bases at V and 0 bases at J, with 5 bases between the two ends. Germline V CDR1 and CDR2: MNHEY, SVGAGI. The CDR3 contains 14 residues. The CDR3: CASSYSLVNTEAFF. CDR3 coding DNA: TGTGCCAGCAGTTACTCCCTGGTGAACACTGAAGCTTTCTTT.

The chain carries TRBV28 and TRBJ1-3; unclear D gene. The germline V gene has CDR1 MDHEN and CDR2 SYDVKM. With 6 bases removed from V and 0 bases from J, the gap between germline ends came to 12 bases. The CDR3 extends over 15 amino acids. CDR3 bases: TGTGCCAGCAGCCCCCATCAAAGCTCTGGAAACACCATATATTTT. Encoded protein: CASSPHQSSGNTIYF.

The chain recombines TRBV6-1 with TRBJ1-2; 12 nucleotides agree with TRBD1. With 10 bases clipped from V and 8 bases from J, the junction kept 11 bases outside the gene matches. The CDR3 has 14 amino acids. Germline loops: CDR1 MNHNS, CDR2 SASEGT. As DNA, the CDR3 is TGTGCCAACGGTCATGTGGGGACAGGGGGCGGCTACACCTTC. It yields the protein CANGHVGTGGGYTF.

V usage is TRBV4-1 and J usage is TRBJ2-3, with 11 positions matching TRBD1. CDR1 MGHRA and CDR2 YSYEKL come from the germline V gene. Unmatched junction bases numbered 2, after V lost 4 bases and J lost 2 bases. The length of the CDR3 is 15 residues. The chain's CDR3 is CASSRTGGDTDTQYF. CDR3 DNA: TGCGCCAGCAGCCGGACAGGGGGCGACACAGATACGCAGTATTTT.

Details on this clone: One end of the junction varies from germline; a read error may be responsible. The V call is TRBV10-3, the J call TRBJ2-7; TRBD1 is a possible D gene (6 bases). This CDR3 contains 15 residues. Germline CDR1 reads ENHRY; CDR2 reads SYGVKD. CDR3 nucleotide sequence: TGTGCCAGCAGTTACTCGATAGGCAGGGGTTACGAGCAGTACTTC. Its protein product is CASSYSIGRGYEQYF.

This rearrangement joins TRBV11-2 to TRBJ2-5, with 7 bases aligning to TRBD2. The trim removed 1 base at V and 4 bases at J, leaving 3 bases unmatched. This CDR3 has 14 residues. Germline lookup yields CDR1 SGHAT and CDR2 FQNNGV. As DNA, the CDR3 is TGTGCCAGCAGCTTAGGGCTAGCGGTAGAGACCCAGTACTTC. This gives the protein CASSLGLAVETQYF.

In nucleotides, the CDR3 is TGCGCCAGCAGCTCGGGGGACAGCCTATACCTTCCAGCTTTCTTT. As protein: CASSSGDSLYLPAFF. This sequence joins TRBV5-1 and TRBJ1-1, with 7 bases matching TRBD1. The CDR3 consists of 15 residues. Germline CDR1 is SGHRS and CDR2 is YFSETQ. V shed 3 bases and J 10 bases; nucleotides not matched to a gene: 15.

The chain couples TRBV5-4 to TRBJ2-5; D gene uncertain. CDR3 length equals 15 residues. V was pared by 0 bases and J by 5 bases, with 14 bases between. The germline V gene encodes CDR1 SGHNT and CDR2 YYREEE (reference sequence). In DNA, the CDR3 is TGTGCCAGCAGCTTGGAGCAGGCAAGTCGGGAGACCCAGTACTTC. Translated, it gives CASSLEQASRETQYF.

The V gene is TRBV10-3, the J gene TRBJ2-5; D perhaps matches TRBD2 (6 bases). Germline V gene data show CDR1 as ENHRY and CDR2 as SYGVKD. Trimming took off 0 bases at V and 5 bases at J, with 10 bases between the two ends. The CDR3 is made up of 14 amino acids. The CDR3: CAISESEGRETQYF. The DNA for the CDR3 is TGTGCCATCAGTGAGTCGGAGGGACGGGAGACCCAGTACTTC.

The chain couples TRBV5-8 to TRBJ2-6; TRBD2 is a possible D gene (6 bases). V was trimmed by 0 bases and J by 0 bases, leaving 10 bases between them. The CDR3 covers 17 residues. The germline V gene encodes CDR1 SGHTS and CDR2 YDEGEE. The CDR3 here is CASSLGGAPSGANVLTF. CDR3 DNA: TGTGCCAGCAGCTTGGGCGGGGCACCCTCTGGGGCCAACGTCCTGACTTTC.

The chain couples TRBV6-5 to TRBJ1-6; 9 positions match TRBD1. Trimming cost V 6 bases and J 10 bases; bases outside gene matches: 7. Germline CDR1 is MNHEY and CDR2 is SVGAGI. The CDR3 loop spans 14 amino acids. The CDR3 region has the DNA TGTGCCAGCAGAACCGGGACAGGGTGGTCACCCCTCCACTTT. Residues: CASRTGTGWSPLHF.

This chain connects TRBV5-1 to TRBJ1-5; D remains ambiguous. The V gene's germline CDR1 is SGHRS and CDR2 YFSETQ. The V gene lost 1 base and the J gene lost 3 bases, with 11 bases spanning the gap. CDR3 size: 15 residues. The chain's CDR3 is CASSLIGDPNQPQHF. CDR3 coding DNA: TGCGCCAGCAGCTTGATAGGTGACCCCAATCAGCCCCAGCATTTT. The full variable domain, in which reference TRBV5-1 and TRBJ1-5 provide the parts outside the CDR3, is KAGVTQTPRYLIKTRGQQVTLSCSPISGHRSVSWYQQTPGQGLQFLFEYFSETQRNKGNFPGRFSGRQFSNSRSEMNVSTLELGDSALYLCASSLIGDPNQPQHFGDGTRLSIL.

CDR3 residues: CASSPRGPTGETQYF. CDR3 nucleotides: TGTGCCAGCAGCCCGCGGGGCCCCACGGGAGAGACCCAGTACTTC. V gene TRBV7-9 combines with J gene TRBJ2-5; maybe TRBD2 (6 bases). Germline V lookup: CDR1 SEHNR, CDR2 FQNEAQ (reference sequence). The V end was cut by 5 bases, the J end by 4 bases, with 17 bases between. CDR3 length equals 15 residues.

The chain joins TRBV28 to TRBJ2-7, with a possible D match to TRBD2 (6 bases). The CDR3 contains 15 residues. CDR1 and CDR2 from the germline V gene are MDHEN and SYDVKM. V was cut by 6 bases and J by 6 bases, with 21 bases left in between. CDR3 region: CASSFFGTGGGEQYF. The CDR3 DNA sequence: TGTGCCAGCAGCTTTTTCGGGACTGGAGGTGGCGAGCAGTACTTC.

The chain recombines TRBV10-3 with TRBJ1-2, with a possible D match to TRBD1 (5 bases). The germline CDR1 and CDR2 sequences are ENHRY and SYGVKD. The CDR3 has 13 amino acids. Trimming removed 8 bases from V and 0 bases from J, with 10 bases in between. CDR3: CAILGGANYGYTF. The CDR3 bases are TGTGCCATCCTGGGGGGGGCTAACTATGGCTACACCTTC.

The V and J genes are TRBV6-5 and TRBJ1-1; TRBD1 matches 9 bases. The CDR3 sequence is 12 residues long. V lost 5 bases, J lost 11 bases, and 6 bases stayed unmatched. Germline assignment: CDR1 MNHEY and CDR2 SVGAGI. CDR3 nucleotides: TGTGCCAGCAGTCAAGGGACAGGGATGGCTTTCTTT. Amino acid sequence: CASSQGTGMAFF.